The 20 T cell receptor beta chains reported below all come from one sample, sequenced in a study of shared T cell receptors in the human thymus (dated by TCRdb to about 2021). The library relied on the immunoSEQ multiplex PCR assay. Here the immuneACCESS table is served through TCRdb, limited to in-frame sequences with V and J called. Missing clones are a known gap in these copies; in checked studies unresolved V genes cover under half, and the rest lacks a known reason. The sample data list some 720,000 clones, and roughly 90% of these were observed just once. Together, the top ten hold 0.008% to 0.011% of the sample. Separately, the same data were catalogued under a study of human thymus T cells.

Sequencing was done on a sample of thymocytes. These receptors were collected from a boy under two years old with a congenital heart defect. Donor details come from another sample of the same person, matched by shared clones.

The V and J genes are TRBV10-3 and TRBJ2-2; 8 positions match TRBD2. CDR3 length: 15 amino acids. Germline CDR1 and CDR2: ENHRY and SYGVKD. J gave up 8 bases and V 2 bases, and 7 bases lay outside the gene matches. The CDR3 sequence: CAISEREGRSGELFF. The CDR3 DNA reads TGTGCCATCAGTGAGCGGGAGGGCCGATCGGGGGAGCTGTTTTTT.

J is TRBJ1-2 and V is TRBV18, with D perhaps matching TRBD1 (5 bases). Germline V CDR1 and CDR2: KGHSH, LQKENI. CDR3 length: 15 amino acids. V gave up 0 bases and J gave up 0 bases, with 8 bases separating them. The CDR3, as DNA: TGTGCCAGCTCACCACCGGGGCGATCTAACTATGGCTACACCTTC. Its protein is CASSPPGRSNYGYTF.

The chain combines TRBV25-1 with TRBJ1-5, with 12 positions matching TRBD1. The trim removed 2 bases at V and 3 bases at J, leaving 2 bases unmatched. This CDR3 is 16 amino acids long. Germline CDR1 and CDR2: MGHDK and SYGVNS. The CDR3 bases are TGTGCCAGCAGTGAAGGGGGACAGGGGGCCAATCAGCCCCAGCATTTT. It encodes CASSEGGQGANQPQHF.

This clone was counted between two and nine times. V is TRBV21-1 and J is TRBJ2-1; TRBD2, the D gene given by the table, was not confirmed from the DNA. TRBV21-1 constitutes a pseudogene. The CDR3 is 17 amino acids. DNA for the CDR3: TGTGCCAGCAGCAACGATAGCGTACTAACCTCCTACAATGAGCAGTTCTTC. Its protein product is CASSNDSVLTSYNEQFF.

CDR3 in DNA: TGTGCCACCAGCGGCCAAGGACTAGCGGCTTCCTACAATGAGCAGTTCTTC. Translated: CATSGQGLAASYNEQFF. The chain carries TRBV15 and TRBJ2-1; 10 positions agree with TRBD2. In germline, CDR1 is LNHNV, CDR2 YYDKDF (reference sequence). Trimming cost V 5 bases and J 1 base; bases outside gene matches: 8. CDR3 length equals 17 residues. The complete variable domain, with remaining parts taken from reference TRBV15 and TRBJ2-1, reads DAMVIQNPRYQVTQFGKPVTLSCSQTLNHNVMYWYQQKSSQAPKLLFHYYDKDFNNEADTPDNFQSRRPNTSFCFLDIRSPGLGDTAMYLCATSGQGLAASYNEQFFGPGTRLTVL.

The V and J genes are TRBV21-1 and TRBJ2-3; TRBD2 is taken as the D call from the table, unchecked against the DNA. TRBV21-1 is a pseudogene segment. The CDR3 runs 16 residues. The CDR3 here is CASSRGTSALTDTQYF. The CDR3 bases are TGTGCCAGCAGCAGGGGGACTAGCGCTCTCACAGATACGCAGTATTTT.

This chain's CDR3 is CATAVRDSLFTDTQYF. CDR3 coding DNA: TGTGCCACCGCGGTCCGGGACAGCCTTTTCACAGATACGCAGTATTTT. The V and J genes are TRBV7-9 and TRBJ2-3; 7 positions match TRBD1. CDR1 is SEHNR, CDR2 FQNEAQ, per germline (reference sequence). The CDR3 has 16 residues. The junction had 15 bases not matched to a gene; V was cut back by 10 bases and J by 2 bases.

The chain couples TRBV18 to TRBJ2-2; a possible D gene is TRBD2 (5 bases). V lost 0 bases to trimming and J lost 1 base, with 18 bases between them. CDR1 and CDR2 from the germline V gene are KGHSH and LQKENI. This CDR3 comprises 19 residues. The CDR3 loop reads CASSPPEAHADLNTGELFF. In DNA form, the CDR3 reads TGTGCCAGCTCACCACCGGAGGCCCATGCGGACCTGAACACCGGGGAGCTGTTTTTT.

This chain links TRBV6-4 with TRBJ1-3, with 7 bases identical to TRBD1. After removal of 4 bases from V and 0 bases from J, the junction contained 9 bases not matched to a gene. Germline V CDR1 and CDR2: MRHNA, SNTAGT. The CDR3 runs to 17 residues. The CDR3 nucleotides read TGTGCCAGCAGTGGAACCAACAGGGGTTACTCTGGAAACACCATATATTTT. It yields the protein CASSGTNRGYSGNTIYF.

This clone was detected a few times. This chain links TRBV29-1 with TRBJ2-1, with D possibly matching TRBD2 (6 bases). The CDR3 loop spans 14 amino acids. Germline V gives CDR1 SQVTM, CDR2 ANQGSEA. Trimming removed 5 bases at V and 7 bases at J, with 18 bases between. The CDR3 DNA sequence: TGCAGCGTTTGGGGTAGCGGTACACGAAATGAGCAGTTCTTC. Translating it yields CSVWGSGTRNEQFF.

This chain connects TRBV7-8 to TRBJ2-2; 7 bases map to TRBD2. CDR1 SGHVS and CDR2 FQNEAQ come from the germline V gene. CDR3 length: 20 residues. The V gene end was trimmed by 1 base and the J gene end by 4 bases; junction bases not matched to a gene: 18. The CDR3 DNA reads as TGTGCCAGCAGCTTAGGGTCGGTGTCGGCGGGAGCCCCTCCCACCGGGGAGCTGTTTTTT. This codes for CASSLGSVSAGAPPTGELFF.

The rearrangement joins TRBV7-9 to TRBJ2-1; 7 nucleotides agree with TRBD1. J gave up 6 bases and V 4 bases, and 6 bases lay outside the gene matches. The CDR3 runs 14 residues. The germline V gene encodes CDR1 SEHNR and CDR2 FQNEAQ (reference sequence). The CDR3 region has the DNA TGTGCCAGCAGCTATAGAGACAGGGCCAATGAGCAGTTCTTC. As protein: CASSYRDRANEQFF.

V is TRBV10-2 and J is TRBJ2-1; 7 positions match TRBD2. V shed 1 base and J 8 bases; nucleotides not matched to a gene: 11. Germline loops: CDR1 WSHSY, CDR2 SAAADI. The CDR3 runs to 16 residues. DNA of the CDR3: TGCGCCAGCAGTGAGTATTTGGCGGGAGTTGGGGATGAGCAGTTCTTC. Protein product: CASSEYLAGVGDEQFF.

J is TRBJ2-7 and V is TRBV5-1, with D possibly matching TRBD2 (6 bases). The CDR3 covers 17 residues. Germline CDR1 and CDR2: SGHRS and YFSETQ. V gave up 0 bases and J gave up 2 bases, with 18 bases separating them. The CDR3 loop is CASSLGDWTETAYEQYF. Here the CDR3 DNA reads TGCGCCAGCAGCTTGGGGGACTGGACGGAAACTGCCTACGAGCAGTACTTC.

This chain connects TRBV25-1 to TRBJ2-1; perhaps TRBD2 as D (5 bases). This CDR3 comprises 15 residues. Per the germline V gene, CDR1 is MGHDK and CDR2 is SYGVNS. Trimming removed 1 base from V and 4 bases from J, with 11 bases in between. The CDR3 here is CASSEFATTYNEQFF. The DNA for the CDR3 is TGTGCCAGCAGTGAATTTGCGACTACTTACAATGAGCAGTTCTTC.

This clone has just one count. The chain recombines TRBV7-8 with TRBJ2-1, with 10 bases identical to TRBD1. Trimming removed 3 bases from V and 8 bases from J; junction bases left unmatched: 10. This CDR3 contains 16 residues. Germline V gives CDR1 SGHVS, CDR2 FQNEAQ. CDR3 sequence (DNA): TGTGCCAGCAGCTTTATCCGGGACAGGGGAGTAGATGAGCAGTTCTTC. This sequence encodes CASSFIRDRGVDEQFF.

The chain employs TRBV10-3 and TRBJ2-1; 8 bases fit TRBD2. This CDR3 comprises 19 residues. The ends lost 3 bases at V and 0 bases at J; junction bases unmatched: 13. Germline V CDR1 and CDR2: ENHRY, SYGVKD. CDR3 in DNA: TGTGCCATCAGTGACAAACTTTTAGCGGGGTATCCCTCCTACAATGAGCAGTTCTTC. Translation: CAISDKLLAGYPSYNEQFF.

This clone has just a few counts. The chain uses TRBV7-9 and TRBJ2-7; TRBD2 is a possible D gene (5 bases). V gave up 4 bases and J gave up 6 bases, with 10 bases separating them. The germline V gene encodes CDR1 SEHNR and CDR2 FQNEAQ (reference sequence). The CDR3 has 12 residues. In nucleotides, the CDR3 is TGTGCCAGCAGCTGGGAGTACCGCGAGCAGTACTTC. Its translation: CASSWEYREQYF.

The CDR3 DNA reads TGCGCCAGCAGCCACGGACTAGCGGCCCACTCCCTCTACGAGCAGTACTTC. It translates to CASSHGLAAHSLYEQYF. The gene calls are TRBV4-3 and TRBJ2-7, with 10 bases that match TRBD2. CDR1 is LGHNA and CDR2 is YSLEER in the germline V gene. CDR3 length: 17 amino acids. The ends lost 3 bases at V and 3 bases at J; junction bases unmatched: 11.

V is TRBV30 and J is TRBJ2-7; 8 bases line up with TRBD1. J lost 1 base, V lost 0 bases, and 8 bases had no gene match. The CDR3 consists of 16 residues. Per germline, CDR1 GTSNPN and CDR2 SVGIG (reference sequence). CDR3: CAWSVQDRVSSYEQYF. The CDR3 DNA reads as TGTGCCTGGAGTGTACAGGACAGGGTCTCGTCCTACGAGCAGTACTTC.